This is a list of T cell receptor beta chains from one sample in a study of shared clonotypes between healthy human individuals. Measured with immunoSEQ multiplex PCR; TCRdb has only the in-frame clones, and not every one. In the table there are some 2 million clones, 85% to 95% of which are singletons. Sequenced: naive CD4+ T cells sorted from blood. All receptors derive from a man aged 18-30 years in good health. CDR3s include the opening cysteine and the closing phenylalanine or tryptophan. The D gene is left open where the match is weak. The listing skips clone size in some rows; elsewhere it reads once, few, many or a size class.

CDR3 protein: CASSPLTSGDLYEQYF
CDR3 DNA: TGTGCCAGCTCACCATTGACTAGCGGGGATCTCTACGAGCAGTACTTC
V gene: TRBV18
clone size: NA
D gene: TRBD2
J gene: TRBJ2-7

CDR3 protein: CASKGYSFGELFF
CDR3 DNA: TGTGCCAGCAAAGGGTATTCGTTTGGGGAGCTGTTTTTT
V gene: TRBV27
clone size: many
D gene: NA
J gene: TRBJ2-2

CDR3 protein: CASSLAIAGAGYEQYF
CDR3 DNA: TGTGCCAGCAGCTTAGCTATAGCGGGAGCTGGATACGAGCAGTACTTC
V gene: TRBV7-2
clone size: NA
D gene: TRBD2
J gene: TRBJ2-7

CDR3 protein: CSVEGDSYNEQYF
CDR3 DNA: TGCAGCGTTGAAGGGGACAGCTATAACGAGCAGTACTTC
V gene: TRBV29-1
clone size: NA
D gene: TRBD1
J gene: TRBJ2-7

CDR3 protein: CASSWGRDEISYNEQFF
CDR3 DNA: TGTGCCAGCAGCTGGGGGAGGGATGAAATCTCCTACAATGAGCAGTTCTTC
V gene: TRBV7-8
clone size: once
D gene: TRBD2
J gene: TRBJ2-1

CDR3 protein: CASSYSQRTNTEAFF
CDR3 DNA: TGTGCCAGCAGTTACTCACAGAGAACGAACACTGAAGCTTTCTTT
V gene: TRBV6-5
clone size: NA
D gene: NA
J gene: TRBJ1-1

CDR3 protein: CAWSAHSGANVLTF
CDR3 DNA: TGTGCCTGGAGTGCCCACTCAGGGGCCAACGTCCTGACTTTC
V gene: TRBV30
clone size: NA
D gene: NA
J gene: TRBJ2-6

CDR3 protein: CASSLRPGQGREGYTF
CDR3 DNA: TGTGCCAGCAGCCTGAGGCCGGGACAGGGGAGGGAAGGCTACACCTTC
V gene: TRBV7-2
clone size: NA
D gene: TRBD1
J gene: TRBJ1-2

CDR3 protein: CASSPGQGTYNEQFF
CDR3 DNA: TGTGCCAGCTCTCCGGGACAGGGCACCTACAATGAGCAGTTCTTC
V gene: TRBV18
clone size: NA
D gene: TRBD1
J gene: TRBJ2-1

CDR3 protein: CASSQPGLSSGNTIYF
CDR3 DNA: TGTGCCAGCAGCCAACCCGGACTGAGCTCTGGAAACACCATATATTTT
V gene: TRBV11-1
clone size: NA
D gene: NA
J gene: TRBJ1-3

CDR3 protein: CASSLSGLAGSNTGELFF
CDR3 DNA: TGCGCCAGCAGCTTGTCCGGACTAGCTGGCAGCAACACCGGGGAGCTGTTTTTT
V gene: TRBV5-1
clone size: few
D gene: TRBD2
J gene: TRBJ2-2

CDR3 protein: CASSQGTRETQYF
CDR3 DNA: TGTGCCAGCAGCCAGGGTACGAGGGAGACCCAGTACTTC
V gene: TRBV11-3
clone size: NA
D gene: NA
J gene: TRBJ2-5

CDR3 protein: CASSYTGQGEAFF
CDR3 DNA: TGTGCCAGCAGTTACACGGGACAGGGGGAAGCTTTCTTT
V gene: TRBV6-6
clone size: NA
D gene: TRBD1
J gene: TRBJ1-1

CDR3 protein: CASRADSGSYNEQFF
CDR3 DNA: TGTGCCAGCAGGGCCGACTCGGGCTCCTACAATGAGCAGTTCTTC
V gene: TRBV6-1
clone size: NA
D gene: NA
J gene: TRBJ2-1

CDR3 protein: CASSPRHEGTEAFF
CDR3 DNA: TGCGCCAGCAGCCCCCGACATGAGGGCACTGAAGCTTTCTTT
V gene: TRBV5-1
clone size: NA
D gene: NA
J gene: TRBJ1-1

CDR3 protein: CASSLLYQPQHF
CDR3 DNA: TGTGCCAGCAGTTTACTTTATCAGCCCCAGCATTTT
V gene: TRBV28
clone size: NA
D gene: NA
J gene: TRBJ1-5

CDR3 protein: CASSLRGVQNEKLFF
CDR3 DNA: TGTGCCAGCAGCTTACGGGGGGTCCAGAATGAAAAACTGTTTTTT
V gene: TRBV7-2
clone size: NA
D gene: NA
J gene: TRBJ1-4

CDR3 protein: CASIEAGRIDTQYF
CDR3 DNA: TGTGCCAGCATCGAAGCGGGAAGAATAGATACGCAGTATTTT
V gene: TRBV6-6
clone size: NA
D gene: TRBD2
J gene: TRBJ2-3

CDR3 protein: CASSQAQGLEQFF
CDR3 DNA: TGCGCCAGCAGCCAAGCACAGGGACTAGAACAGTTCTTC
V gene: TRBV4-3
clone size: NA
D gene: TRBD2
J gene: TRBJ2-1

CDR3 protein: CASRPLTEWNTEAFF
CDR3 DNA: TGTGCCAGCAGACCTTTGACTGAATGGAACACTGAAGCTTTCTTT
V gene: TRBV27
clone size: NA
D gene: NA
J gene: TRBJ1-1

CDR3 protein: CASSVGEGPASPLHF
CDR3 DNA: TGTGCCAGCAGCGTAGGAGAGGGCCCAGCCTCACCCCTCCACTTT
V gene: TRBV9
clone size: NA
D gene: NA
J gene: TRBJ1-6

CDR3 protein: CASSGTIGDEQFF
CDR3 DNA: TGTGCCAGCTCGGGGACCATCGGGGATGAGCAGTTCTTC
V gene: TRBV18
clone size: NA
D gene: NA
J gene: TRBJ2-1

CDR3 protein: CAIRGDRGAGELFF
CDR3 DNA: TGTGCCATCAGGGGAGACAGGGGGGCCGGGGAGCTGTTTTTT
V gene: TRBV10-3
clone size: NA
D gene: TRBD1
J gene: TRBJ2-2

CDR3 protein: CASSEALGGTGDTIYF
CDR3 DNA: TGTGCCAGCAGTGAAGCGTTGGGGGGCACTGGGGACACCATATATTTT
V gene: TRBV6-1
clone size: NA
D gene: NA
J gene: TRBJ1-3

CDR3 protein: CASSGSGGPYEQYF
CDR3 DNA: TGTGCCAGCAGCGGAAGCGGGGGGCCCTACGAGCAGTACTTC
V gene: TRBV28
clone size: once
D gene: TRBD2
J gene: TRBJ2-7

CDR3 protein: CAWSVPGPGAEANYGYTF
CDR3 DNA: TGTGCCTGGAGTGTACCCGGTCCAGGGGCGGAAGCTAACTATGGCTACACCTTC
V gene: TRBV30
clone size: NA
D gene: NA
J gene: TRBJ1-2

CDR3 protein: CSERAGAPADTQYF
CDR3 DNA: TGCAGCGAACGAGCGGGGGCCCCGGCAGATACGCAGTATTTT
V gene: TRBV29-1
clone size: NA
D gene: TRBD2
J gene: TRBJ2-3

CDR3 protein: CASSFLGGNGYTF
CDR3 DNA: TGTGCCAGCAGTTTTCTGGGTGGGAATGGCTACACCTTC
V gene: TRBV28
clone size: many
D gene: NA
J gene: TRBJ1-2

CDR3 protein: CASRRTGYEQYF
CDR3 DNA: TGTGCCAGCAGAAGGACAGGGTACGAGCAGTACTTC
V gene: TRBV2
clone size: NA
D gene: TRBD1
J gene: TRBJ2-7

CDR3 protein: CASSGKQGTYEQYF
CDR3 DNA: TGTGCCAGTAGTGGAAAACAGGGGACCTACGAGCAGTACTTC
V gene: TRBV19
clone size: few
D gene: TRBD1
J gene: TRBJ2-7

CDR3 protein: CASNLGGDYGYTF
CDR3 DNA: TGTGCCAGCAACTTAGGGGGGGACTATGGCTACACCTTC
V gene: TRBV7-8
clone size: NA
D gene: NA
J gene: TRBJ1-2

CDR3 protein: CASRLAVKETQYF
CDR3 DNA: TGTGCCAGCCGACTAGCGGTAAAAGAGACCCAGTACTTC
V gene: TRBV6-6
clone size: NA
D gene: TRBD2
J gene: TRBJ2-5

CDR3 protein: CASSPQALAGRNEQFF
CDR3 DNA: TGTGCCAGCTCACCCCAGGCGCTAGCGGGAAGGAATGAGCAGTTCTTC
V gene: TRBV18
clone size: NA
D gene: TRBD2
J gene: TRBJ2-1

CDR3 protein: CASSLEPMADTQYF
CDR3 DNA: TGTGCCAGCAGCTTGGAGCCCATGGCAGATACGCAGTATTTT
V gene: TRBV7-8
clone size: NA
D gene: NA
J gene: TRBJ2-3

CDR3 protein: CASRPENGAEAFF
CDR3 DNA: TGTGCCAGCCGCCCAGAGAACGGCGCTGAAGCTTTCTTT
V gene: TRBV5-5
clone size: NA
D gene: NA
J gene: TRBJ1-1

CDR3 protein: CASSGQGTGVNTEAFF
CDR3 DNA: TGCGCCAGCAGTGGGCAGGGGACGGGGGTCAACACTGAAGCTTTCTTT
V gene: TRBV10-2
clone size: NA
D gene: NA
J gene: TRBJ1-1

CDR3 protein: CASSTGRTYEQYF
CDR3 DNA: TGTGCCAGCAGCACCGGACGGACCTACGAGCAGTACTTC
V gene: TRBV7-4
clone size: NA
D gene: NA
J gene: TRBJ2-7

CDR3 protein: CACGETGAAFF
CDR3 DNA: TGTGCCTGTGGAGAGACAGGGGCTGCTTTCTTT
V gene: TRBV30
clone size: NA
D gene: TRBD1
J gene: TRBJ1-1

CDR3 protein: CASSPRGGAASYEQYF
CDR3 DNA: TGCGCCAGCAGCCCACGCGGGGGGGCAGCGTCCTACGAGCAGTACTTC
V gene: TRBV5-1
clone size: NA
D gene: TRBD2
J gene: TRBJ2-7

CDR3 protein: CASSSKDRDYGYTF
CDR3 DNA: TGTGCCAGCAGCTCGAAGGACAGGGACTATGGCTACACCTTC
V gene: TRBV5-4
clone size: NA
D gene: TRBD1
J gene: TRBJ1-2

CDR3 protein: CASSMRQDMSFRTGELFF
CDR3 DNA: TGTGCCAGTAGTATGCGGCAAGACATGTCCTTTCGGACCGGGGAGCTGTTTTTT
V gene: TRBV19
clone size: once
D gene: NA
J gene: TRBJ2-2

CDR3 protein: CASSSTGNNQPQHF
CDR3 DNA: TGCGCCAGCAGTTCCACGGGAAACAATCAGCCCCAGCATTTT
V gene: TRBV4-3
clone size: NA
D gene: NA
J gene: TRBJ1-5

CDR3 protein: CASSLDHGVWGYTF
CDR3 DNA: TGTGCCAGCAGCTTAGATCATGGGGTATGGGGCTACACCTTC
V gene: TRBV11-2
clone size: once
D gene: NA
J gene: TRBJ1-2

CDR3 protein: CAIKQGQGDRYNEQFF
CDR3 DNA: TGTGCCATCAAGCAGGGTCAGGGGGACCGCTACAATGAGCAGTTCTTC
V gene: TRBV10-3
clone size: NA
D gene: TRBD1
J gene: TRBJ2-1

CDR3 protein: CASSLEGQRNQPQHF
CDR3 DNA: TGCGCCAGCAGCTTGGAGGGACAGCGCAATCAGCCCCAGCATTTT
V gene: TRBV5-1
clone size: NA
D gene: TRBD1
J gene: TRBJ1-5

CDR3 protein: CASKRPGGPYEQYF
CDR3 DNA: TGTGCCAGCAAGCGGCCGGGGGGGCCGTACGAGCAGTACTTC
V gene: TRBV2
clone size: NA
D gene: TRBD2
J gene: TRBJ2-7

CDR3 protein: CAWSGEWNTEAFF
CDR3 DNA: TGTGCCTGGAGCGGAGAGTGGAACACTGAAGCTTTCTTT
V gene: TRBV30
clone size: NA
D gene: NA
J gene: TRBJ1-1

CDR3 protein: CASSQDKTSRKTPSTDTQYF
CDR3 DNA: TGCGCCAGCAGCCAGGATAAGACTAGCAGAAAAACACCTAGCACAGATACGCAGTATTTT
V gene: TRBV4-1
clone size: NA
D gene: TRBD2
J gene: TRBJ2-3

CDR3 protein: CASSLIQSYEQYF
CDR3 DNA: TGTGCCAGCAGTTTAATACAGTCCTACGAGCAGTACTTC
V gene: TRBV28
clone size: NA
D gene: NA
J gene: TRBJ2-7

CDR3 protein: CASSPGLHYNEQFF
CDR3 DNA: TGTGCCAGCAGCCCGGGACTCCACTACAATGAGCAGTTCTTC
V gene: TRBV7-2
clone size: NA
D gene: NA
J gene: TRBJ2-1